This entry lists 24 T cell receptor beta chains sequenced from one sample in a study of shared T cell receptors in the human thymus (dated by TCRdb to the early 2020s). Library preparation used the immunoSEQ multiplex PCR assay. TCRdb carries this immuneACCESS record with in-frame sequences only. Its versions omit some clonotypes, under half of them owing to an unresolved V gene in the studies checked, with the rest unexplained. The sample data list hundreds of thousands of clones, and about 80% of these were observed just once. Of the sample, roughly 0.013% is held by the ten largest clones. The sample was also reused in another study, on human thymus T cells.

The sample consisted of thymocytes. The source of these receptors is a boy under two years old with a congenital heart defect. Donor details come from another sample of the same person, matched by shared clones.

The CDR3 loop is CASSLLGGAGEQYF. The CDR3 DNA reads as TGTGCCAGCAGCCTCCTCGGAGGGGCGGGCGAGCAGTACTTC. The chain joins TRBV14 to TRBJ2-7, with D possibly TRBD2 on 6 matching bases. The germline V gene has CDR1 SGHDN and CDR2 FVKESK. V gave up 4 bases and J gave up 6 bases, with 16 bases separating them. This CDR3 is built from 14 residues. Complete variable domain (other parts from reference TRBV14 and TRBJ2-7): EAGVTQFPSHSVIEKGQTVTLRCDPISGHDNLYWYRRVMGKEIKFLLHFVKESKQDESGMPNNRFLAERTGGTYSTLKVQPAELEDSGVYFCASSLLGGAGEQYFGPGTRLTVT.

The V gene is TRBV9, the J gene TRBJ2-5; maybe TRBD1 (5 bases). The CDR3 has 14 residues. CDR1 is SGDLS, CDR2 YYNGEE, per germline. With 2 bases removed from V and 1 base from J, the gap between germline ends came to 9 bases. CDR3 sequence: CASSVLDIQETQYF. The CDR3 DNA sequence: TGTGCCAGCAGCGTCTTGGACATCCAAGAGACCCAGTACTTC.

V usage is TRBV5-5 and J usage is TRBJ2-2; 9 bases are a match to TRBD1. The CDR3 loop spans 18 amino acids. V dropped 1 base and J dropped 4; count of bases not matched to a gene: 11. CDR1 is SGHKS and CDR2 is YYEKEE in the germline V gene (reference sequence). The CDR3 coding sequence is TGTGCCAGCAGCTTGACCGGGACAGGGCCCTTATTCACCGGGGAGCTGTTTTTT. Protein product: CASSLTGTGPLFTGELFF.

This chain joins TRBV4-1 and TRBJ2-3; no clear D gene. CDR1 is MGHRA and CDR2 is YSYEKL in the germline V gene. Trimming left V 5 bases short and J 3 bases short, with 18 bases between. The CDR3 loop spans 16 amino acids. CDR3: CASSKVRKARTDTQYF. DNA for the CDR3: TGCGCCAGCAGCAAAGTGAGGAAGGCCCGGACAGATACGCAGTATTTT.

V usage is TRBV11-2 and J usage is TRBJ1-3; 7 bases match TRBD1. The V gene end was trimmed by 6 bases and the J gene end by 3 bases; junction bases not matched to a gene: 8. Germline assignment: CDR1 SGHAT and CDR2 FQNNGV. The CDR3 has 15 residues. The DNA of the CDR3 is TGTGCCAGCAGGGAAGACAGGGTGAATGGAAACACCATATATTTT. Protein sequence: CASREDRVNGNTIYF.

This sequence joins TRBV7-2 and TRBJ2-5; tentatively, D is TRBD2 (6 bases). The CDR3 runs to 15 residues. Germline CDR1 reads SGHTA; CDR2 reads FQGNSA. V was pared by 7 bases and J by 1 base, with 16 bases between. In DNA, the CDR3 is TGTGCCAGCACCACTTTCGGGCGGGGCCAAGAGACCCAGTACTTC. It is translated as CASTTFGRGQETQYF.

The rearrangement uses TRBV4-2 and TRBJ2-7; 11 bases align to TRBD2. CDR3 length: 17 residues. With 1 base clipped from V and 4 bases from J, the junction kept 9 bases outside the gene matches. Germline V CDR1 and CDR2: LGHNA, YNFKEQ. The CDR3 region is CASSQADGLAGNYEQYF. DNA for the CDR3: TGTGCCAGCAGCCAAGCGGACGGACTAGCGGGTAATTACGAGCAGTACTTC.

V gene TRBV5-8 combines with J gene TRBJ1-2; TRBD1 is a possible D gene (6 bases). The CDR3 is 13 residues long. CDR1 and CDR2 from the germline V gene are SGHTS and YDEGEE. V shed 5 bases and J shed 5 bases, with 13 bases lying between them. The CDR3 nucleotides read TGTGCCAGCAGGGACGGACAGCCTTATGGCTACACCTTC. Amino acids: CASRDGQPYGYTF.

The chain uses TRBV5-4 and TRBJ2-5; D might be TRBD2 (5 bases). The CDR3 length is 14 residues. The V gene lost 1 base and the J gene lost 7 bases, with 14 bases spanning the gap. Germline V gene data show CDR1 as SGHNT and CDR2 as YYREEE (reference sequence). For the CDR3, the DNA is TGTGCCAGCAGCTTGAGAGGAGGTCCGACGACCCAGTACTTC. Residues: CASSLRGGPTTQYF.

This clone was seen just once. The chain carries TRBV19 and TRBJ1-5; D is unclear. Germline V gene sequence: CDR1 LNHDA, CDR2 SQIVND (reference sequence). The V and J ends lost 9 bases and 4 bases respectively, with 13 bases between them. The CDR3 runs 13 residues. CDR3 residues: CASHNAGNQPQHF. CDR3 bases: TGTGCCAGCCACAATGCGGGGAATCAGCCCCAGCATTTT.

The V gene is TRBV28, the J gene TRBJ2-3, with TRBD2 as a possible D gene (5 bases). Trimming took off 6 bases at V and 4 bases at J, with 14 bases between the two ends. This CDR3 is built from 14 residues. Per germline, CDR1 MDHEN and CDR2 SYDVKM. The CDR3 DNA reads TGTGCCAGCAGCCGCCGGGAAGGCCCAGATACGCAGTATTTT. Its translation is CASSRREGPDTQYF.

This clone was seen just once. V is TRBV29-1 and J is TRBJ2-1, with a possible D match to TRBD1 (6 bases). The CDR3 length is 16 residues. The V gene's germline CDR1 is SQVTM and CDR2 ANQGSEA. Trimming took 1 base from V and 2 from J, leaving 15 bases between them. The CDR3 loop is CSVEGPHRDPYNEQFF. CDR3 nucleotides: TGCAGCGTTGAAGGGCCTCACAGGGACCCCTACAATGAGCAGTTCTTC.

This chain connects TRBV11-1 to TRBJ2-7; 7 bases align to TRBD1. The J segment lost 5 bases and the V segment lost 5 bases, leaving 3 bases of the junction unmatched. Germline values: CDR1 SGHAT, CDR2 FQDESV (reference sequence). This CDR3 has 12 residues. CDR3 in DNA: TGTGCCAGCAGCGAGGACAGGCACGAGCAGTACTTC. This encodes CASSEDRHEQYF.

This clone was counted a few times. The chain joins TRBV10-1 to TRBJ2-3; D may be TRBD2 (6 bases). The CDR3 has 15 residues. V lost 4 bases and J 2 bases, leaving 13 bases between the germline ends. CDR1 and CDR2 (germline): WNHNN, SYGVQD (reference sequence). This chain's CDR3 is CASSAPGTDTDTQYF. The CDR3 coding sequence is TGCGCCAGCAGTGCCCCCGGGACTGACACAGATACGCAGTATTTT.

In its sample, this clone was seen once. CDR3 protein: CASSSGSGSGDTEAFF. The CDR3, as DNA: TGTGCCAGCAGTTCGGGATCGGGGTCTGGGGACACTGAAGCTTTCTTT. The chain is built from TRBV27 and TRBJ1-1; no firm D call. The CDR3 extends over 16 amino acids. V gave up 4 bases and J gave up 3 bases, with 18 bases separating them. CDR1 is MNHEY, CDR2 SMNVEV, per germline (reference sequence).

The rearrangement uses TRBV10-3 and TRBJ2-5, with 9 bases identical to TRBD1. Matching the DNA end better, TRBJ2-7 makes the J call doubtful. The CDR3 covers 16 residues. The germline CDR1 and CDR2 sequences are ENHRY and SYGVKD. The CDR3 here is CAISESRTGASYEQYF. The CDR3 region has the DNA TGTGCCATCAGTGAGTCAAGGACAGGGGCCTCCTACGAGCAGTACTTC.

This sequence joins TRBV28 and TRBJ1-3, with 8 bases lining up with TRBD1. This CDR3 is 17 amino acids long. Per the germline V gene, CDR1 is MDHEN and CDR2 is SYDVKM. V lost 8 bases and J lost 0; bases outside the gene matches: 12. CDR3 DNA sequence: TGTGCCAGCCGCTCGGGACAGGATGAAAACTCTGGAAACACCATATATTTT. Its protein product is CASRSGQDENSGNTIYF.

CDR3 sequence: CASSKTTPNEQFF. CDR3 DNA sequence: TGTGCCAGTAGTAAGACAACCCCCAATGAGCAGTTCTTC. The chain links TRBV19 to TRBJ2-1; D unresolved. The CDR3 length is 13 residues. Germline-derived CDR1 and CDR2 are LNHDA and SQIVND (reference sequence). The V and J ends lost 4 bases and 6 bases respectively, with 10 bases between them.

The chain links TRBV2 to TRBJ2-7; a possible D gene is TRBD2 (7 bases). Trimming removed 11 bases at V and 0 bases at J, with 23 bases between. Germline V lookup: CDR1 SNHLY, CDR2 FYNNEI. The CDR3 is made up of 16 amino acids. DNA for the CDR3: TGTGCCGGAGGGGGGGACCCCCGGGACTCCTCCTACGAGCAGTACTTC. It translates to CAGGGDPRDSSYEQYF.

This chain links TRBV6-8 with TRBJ2-2; 8 positions agree with TRBD1. With V trimmed by 6 bases and J by 5 bases, 5 bases remained unmatched. The CDR3 loop spans 14 amino acids. CDR1 is MNHGY, CDR2 SAAAGT, per germline. In nucleotides, the CDR3 is TGTGCCAGCAGGGAGACAGGGGAGACCGGGGAGCTGTTTTTT. This translates into CASRETGETGELFF.

CDR3 sequence reads: CASTPSGISYEQYF. CDR3 DNA sequence: TGTGCCAGCACCCCCTCCGGTATCTCCTACGAGCAGTACTTC. The V gene is TRBV28, the J gene TRBJ2-7; D is ambiguous. The CDR3 spans 14 residues. Deletions cut 7 bases from V and 0 bases from J, with 13 bases between. Per germline, CDR1 MDHEN and CDR2 SYDVKM.

The genes are TRBV13 and TRBJ2-7, with 15 positions matching TRBD2. Germline V lookup: CDR1 PRHDT, CDR2 FYEKMQ (reference sequence). This CDR3 has 18 amino acids. V lost 3 bases and J lost 2; bases outside the gene matches: 8. The CDR3 sequence: CASSLSPGLAGGTYEQYF. CDR3 DNA: TGTGCCAGCAGCTTGTCCCCGGGACTAGCGGGAGGAACCTACGAGCAGTACTTC.

This CDR3 reads CRFDEDTEQYF. CDR3 DNA: TGCAGGTTCGATGAGGACACCGAGCAGTACTTC. This chain uses TRBV20-1 with TRBJ2-7; weak D call: TRBD1 (5 bases). This CDR3 has 11 residues. CDR1 and CDR2 from the germline V gene are DFQATT and SNEGSKA (reference sequence).

This chain connects TRBV5-1 to TRBJ2-7, with D possibly being TRBD2 (7 bases). The CDR3 consists of 12 residues. In germline, CDR1 is SGHRS, CDR2 YFSETQ. Trimming took off 2 bases at V and 6 bases at J, with 9 bases between the two ends. CDR3 DNA sequence: TGCGCCAGCAGCTTCGGGGGGCGCGAGCAGTACTTC. The encoded protein is CASSFGGREQYF.